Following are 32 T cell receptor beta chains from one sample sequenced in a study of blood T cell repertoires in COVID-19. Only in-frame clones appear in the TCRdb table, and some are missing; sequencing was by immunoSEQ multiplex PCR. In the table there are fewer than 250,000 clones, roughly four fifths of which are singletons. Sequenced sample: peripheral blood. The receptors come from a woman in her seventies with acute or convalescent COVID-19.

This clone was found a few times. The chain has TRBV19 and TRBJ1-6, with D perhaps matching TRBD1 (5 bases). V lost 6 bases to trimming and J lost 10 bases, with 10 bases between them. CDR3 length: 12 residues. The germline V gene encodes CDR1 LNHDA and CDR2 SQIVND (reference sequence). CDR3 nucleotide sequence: TGTGCCAGTAGCTCGGGGGTATCACCCCTCCACTTT. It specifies CASSSGVSPLHF.

CDR3 sequence: CASSQPPGQAPGGELFF. The CDR3 DNA is TGCGCCAGCAGCCAGCCCCCGGGACAGGCCCCAGGCGGGGAGCTGTTTTTT. The chain employs TRBV5-1 and TRBJ2-2, with TRBD1 identical over 8 bases. V gave up 4 bases and J gave up 7 bases; unmatched junction bases: 15. The length of the CDR3 is 17 residues. In germline, CDR1 is SGHRS, CDR2 YFSETQ.

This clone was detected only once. The DNA of the CDR3 is TGCGCCAGCAGCTTGAGCGGGAGCAATCAGCCCCAGCATTTT. Its protein product is CASSLSGSNQPQHF. The chain has TRBV5-1 and TRBJ1-5; D gene ambiguous. V was pared by 1 base and J by 1 base, with 6 bases between. The CDR3 is made up of 14 amino acids. The germline CDR1 and CDR2 sequences are SGHRS and YFSETQ.

CDR3 sequence reads: CASALRQAGNTEAFF. The CDR3 nucleotides read TGTGCCAGCGCGTTAAGACAGGCAGGGAACACTGAAGCTTTCTTT. The rearrangement joins TRBV6-6 to TRBJ1-1; perhaps TRBD1 as D (6 bases). V lost 8 bases, J lost 1 base, and 17 bases lay in between. The V gene's germline CDR1 is MNHNY and CDR2 SVGAGI (reference sequence). The CDR3 is made up of 15 amino acids.

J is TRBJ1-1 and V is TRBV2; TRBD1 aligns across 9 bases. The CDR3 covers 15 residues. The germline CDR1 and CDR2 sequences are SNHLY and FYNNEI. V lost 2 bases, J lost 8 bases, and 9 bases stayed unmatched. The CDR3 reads CASSEFPGQGSEAFF. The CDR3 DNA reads TGTGCCAGCAGTGAATTTCCGGGACAGGGATCCGAAGCTTTCTTT.

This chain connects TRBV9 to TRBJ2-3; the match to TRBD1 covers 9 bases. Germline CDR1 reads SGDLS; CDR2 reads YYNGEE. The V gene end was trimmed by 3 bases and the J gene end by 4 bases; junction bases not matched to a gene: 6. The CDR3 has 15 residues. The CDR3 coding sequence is TGTGCCAGCAGCGACACAGGGGGCCCGGCAGATACGCAGTATTTT. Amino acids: CASSDTGGPADTQYF.

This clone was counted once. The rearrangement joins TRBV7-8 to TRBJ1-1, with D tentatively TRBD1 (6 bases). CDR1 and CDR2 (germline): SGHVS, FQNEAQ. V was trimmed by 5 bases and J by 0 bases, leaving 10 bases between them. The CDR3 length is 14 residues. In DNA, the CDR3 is TGTGCCAGCAGCCAGGGACAACTGAACACTGAAGCTTTCTTT. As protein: CASSQGQLNTEAFF.

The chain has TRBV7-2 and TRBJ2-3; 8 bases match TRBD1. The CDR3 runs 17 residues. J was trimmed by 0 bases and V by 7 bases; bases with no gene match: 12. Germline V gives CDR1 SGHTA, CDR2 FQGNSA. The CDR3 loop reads CASTKVGTGLSTDTQYF. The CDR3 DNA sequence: TGTGCCAGCACCAAGGTTGGGACAGGCCTAAGCACAGATACGCAGTATTTT.

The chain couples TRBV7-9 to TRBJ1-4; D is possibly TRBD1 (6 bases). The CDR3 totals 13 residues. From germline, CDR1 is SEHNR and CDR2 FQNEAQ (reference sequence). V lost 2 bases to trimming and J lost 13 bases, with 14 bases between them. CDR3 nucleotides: TGTGCCAGCAGCTTACCCCCGGGGGGGGCACTGTTTTTT. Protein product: CASSLPPGGALFF. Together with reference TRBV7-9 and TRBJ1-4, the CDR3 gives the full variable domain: DTGVSQNPRHKITKRGQNVTFRCDPISEHNRLYWYRQTLGQGPEFLTYFQNEAQLEKSRLLSDRFSAERPKGSFSTLEIQRTEQGDSAMYLCASSLPPGGALFFGSGTQLSVL.

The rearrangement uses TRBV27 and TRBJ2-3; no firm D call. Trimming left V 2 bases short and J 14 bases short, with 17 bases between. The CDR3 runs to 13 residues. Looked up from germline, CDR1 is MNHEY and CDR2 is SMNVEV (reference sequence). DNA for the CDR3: TGTGCCAGCAGTTTACCCGCAAGTTCCTGGAGGTATTTT. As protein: CASSLPASSWRYF.

In nucleotides, the CDR3 is TGTGCCAGCAGTTTAGGGGGGGCCTTCACTGAAGCTTTCTTT. Translated, it gives CASSLGGAFTEAFF. The V gene is TRBV28, the J gene TRBJ1-1; tentatively, D is TRBD1 (6 bases). Per germline, CDR1 MDHEN and CDR2 SYDVKM. The CDR3 runs to 14 residues. The V end was cut by 2 bases, the J end by 4 bases, with 11 bases between.

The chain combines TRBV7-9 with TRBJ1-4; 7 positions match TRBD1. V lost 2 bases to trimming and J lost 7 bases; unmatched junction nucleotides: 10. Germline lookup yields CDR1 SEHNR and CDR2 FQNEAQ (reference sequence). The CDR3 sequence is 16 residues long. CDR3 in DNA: TGTGCCAGCAGCTTATGGTTGACAGGGTCGGGTGAAAAACTGTTTTTT. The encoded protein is CASSLWLTGSGEKLFF.

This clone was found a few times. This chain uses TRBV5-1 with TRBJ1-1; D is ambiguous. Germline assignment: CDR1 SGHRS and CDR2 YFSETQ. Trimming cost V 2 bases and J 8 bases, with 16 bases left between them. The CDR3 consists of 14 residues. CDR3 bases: TGCGCCAGCAGCTTAACCGGGGAGAACATCGAAGCTTTCTTT. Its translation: CASSLTGENIEAFF.

The DNA of the CDR3 is TGCAGCGTTGTAGAAGCGGGGGGTCCGGGAGAGACCCAGTACTTC. Residues: CSVVEAGGPGETQYF. The chain is built from TRBV29-1 and TRBJ2-5; 9 nucleotides match TRBD2. From germline, CDR1 is SQVTM and CDR2 ANQGSEA. The J segment lost 4 bases and the V segment lost 4 bases, leaving 10 bases of the junction unmatched. The CDR3 loop spans 15 amino acids.

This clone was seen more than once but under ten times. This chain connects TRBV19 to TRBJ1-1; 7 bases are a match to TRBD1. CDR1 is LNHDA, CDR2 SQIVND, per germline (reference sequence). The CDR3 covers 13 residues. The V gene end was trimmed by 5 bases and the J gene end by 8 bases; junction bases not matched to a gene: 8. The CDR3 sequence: CASSPTGSREAFF. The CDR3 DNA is TGTGCCAGTAGTCCGACAGGGTCCAGGGAAGCTTTCTTT.

CDR3 in amino acids: CASSEQEGSTNQPQHF. Written as DNA, the CDR3 is TGTGCCAGCAGTGAACAGGAGGGAAGTACCAATCAGCCCCAGCATTTT. This chain links TRBV6-1 with TRBJ1-5; D is unresolved. Germline assignment: CDR1 MNHNS and CDR2 SASEGT. The length of the CDR3 is 16 residues. V was cut by 2 bases and J by 3 bases, with 14 bases left in between.

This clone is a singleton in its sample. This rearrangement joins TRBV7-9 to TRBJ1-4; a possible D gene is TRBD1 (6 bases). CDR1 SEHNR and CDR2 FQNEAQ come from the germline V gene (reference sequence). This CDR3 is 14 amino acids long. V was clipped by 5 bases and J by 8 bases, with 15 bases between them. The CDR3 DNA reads TGTGCCAGCAGCACCGGACAGCCAGGCGAAAAACTGTTTTTT. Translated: CASSTGQPGEKLFF.

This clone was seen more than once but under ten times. The CDR3 nucleotides are TGTGCCAGCAGTTATTTGACAGGGGGTATTAGGTCTGAAGCTTTCTTT. It codes for CASSYLTGGIRSEAFF. The genes are TRBV6-5 and TRBJ1-1, with 9 nucleotides matching TRBD1. CDR3 length equals 16 residues. V shed 3 bases and J 6 bases; nucleotides not matched to a gene: 11. The V gene's germline CDR1 is MNHEY and CDR2 SVGAGI.

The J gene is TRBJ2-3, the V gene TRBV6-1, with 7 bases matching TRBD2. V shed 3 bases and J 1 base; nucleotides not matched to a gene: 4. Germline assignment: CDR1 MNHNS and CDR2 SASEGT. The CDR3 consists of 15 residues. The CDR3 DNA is TGTGCCAGCAGTGAGGGACTACCAGGCACAGATACGCAGTATTTT. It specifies CASSEGLPGTDTQYF.

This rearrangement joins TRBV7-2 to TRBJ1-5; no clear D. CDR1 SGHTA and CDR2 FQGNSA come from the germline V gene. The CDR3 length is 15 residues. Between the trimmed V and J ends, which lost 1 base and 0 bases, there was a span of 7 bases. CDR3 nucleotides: TGTGCCAGCAGCTTAGTGGCAAATAGCAATCAGCCCCAGCATTTT. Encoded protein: CASSLVANSNQPQHF.

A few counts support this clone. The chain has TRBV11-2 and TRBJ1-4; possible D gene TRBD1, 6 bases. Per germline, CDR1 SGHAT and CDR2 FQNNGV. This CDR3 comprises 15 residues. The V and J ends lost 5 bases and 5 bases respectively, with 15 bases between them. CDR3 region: CASSDRQDGNEKLFF. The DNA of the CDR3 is TGTGCCAGCAGCGATCGACAGGACGGGAATGAAAAACTGTTTTTT.

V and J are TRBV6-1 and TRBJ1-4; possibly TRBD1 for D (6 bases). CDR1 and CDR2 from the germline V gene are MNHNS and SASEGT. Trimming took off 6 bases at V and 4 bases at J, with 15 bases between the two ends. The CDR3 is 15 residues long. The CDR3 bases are TGTGCCAGCAGGCCACAGGGCTCGTTTAATGAAAAACTGTTTTTT. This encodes CASRPQGSFNEKLFF.

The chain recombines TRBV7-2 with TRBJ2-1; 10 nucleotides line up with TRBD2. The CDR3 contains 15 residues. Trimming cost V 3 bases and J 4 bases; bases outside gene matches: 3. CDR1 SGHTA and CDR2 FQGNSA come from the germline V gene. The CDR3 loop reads CASSFQRGGYNEQFF. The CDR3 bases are TGTGCCAGCAGCTTTCAGCGGGGGGGATACAATGAGCAGTTCTTC.

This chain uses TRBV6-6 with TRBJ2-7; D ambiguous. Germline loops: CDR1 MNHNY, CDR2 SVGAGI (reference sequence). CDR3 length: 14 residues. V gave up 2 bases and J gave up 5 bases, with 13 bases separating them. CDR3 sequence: CASSYTDNSHEQYF. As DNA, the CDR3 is TGTGCCAGCAGTTACACAGACAACAGCCACGAGCAGTACTTC.

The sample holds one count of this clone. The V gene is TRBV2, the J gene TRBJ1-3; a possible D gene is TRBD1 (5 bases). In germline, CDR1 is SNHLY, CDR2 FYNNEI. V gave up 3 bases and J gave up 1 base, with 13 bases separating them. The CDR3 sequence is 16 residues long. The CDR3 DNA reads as TGTGCCAGCAGTGAGACGGGGGGGGATTCTGGAAACACCATATATTTT. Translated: CASSETGGDSGNTIYF.

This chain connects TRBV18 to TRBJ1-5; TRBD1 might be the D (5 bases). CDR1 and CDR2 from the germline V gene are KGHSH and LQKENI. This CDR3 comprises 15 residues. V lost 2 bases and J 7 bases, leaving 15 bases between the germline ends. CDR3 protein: CASSPFSSGGQPQHF. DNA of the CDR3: TGTGCCAGCTCACCATTTAGCAGTGGGGGGCAGCCCCAGCATTTT.

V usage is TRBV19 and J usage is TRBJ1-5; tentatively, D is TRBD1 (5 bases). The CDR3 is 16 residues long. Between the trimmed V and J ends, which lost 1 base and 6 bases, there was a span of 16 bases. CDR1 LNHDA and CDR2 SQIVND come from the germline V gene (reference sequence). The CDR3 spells CASSIAEGVPIQPQHF. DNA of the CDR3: TGTGCCAGTAGTATAGCGGAAGGGGTCCCAATTCAGCCCCAGCATTTT.

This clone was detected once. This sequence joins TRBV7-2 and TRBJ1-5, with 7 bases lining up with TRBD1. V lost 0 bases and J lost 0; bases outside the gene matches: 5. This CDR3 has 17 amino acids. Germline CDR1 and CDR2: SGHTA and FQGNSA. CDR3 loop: CASSLAFGTVSNQPQHF. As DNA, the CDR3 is TGTGCCAGCAGCTTAGCGTTCGGGACAGTTAGCAATCAGCCCCAGCATTTT.

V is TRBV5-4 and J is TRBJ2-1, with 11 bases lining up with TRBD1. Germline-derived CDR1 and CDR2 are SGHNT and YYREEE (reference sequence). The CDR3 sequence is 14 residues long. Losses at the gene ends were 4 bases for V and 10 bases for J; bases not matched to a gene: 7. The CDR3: CASSPDRGRREQFF. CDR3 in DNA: TGTGCCAGCAGCCCGGACAGGGGGCGCAGGGAGCAGTTCTTC.

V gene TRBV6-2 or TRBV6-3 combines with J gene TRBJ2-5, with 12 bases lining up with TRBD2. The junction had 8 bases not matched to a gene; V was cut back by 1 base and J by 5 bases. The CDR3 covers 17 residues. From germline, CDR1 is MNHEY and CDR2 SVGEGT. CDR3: CASSYFLAGGPLETQYF. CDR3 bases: TGTGCCAGCAGTTACTTTCTAGCGGGGGGGCCGCTGGAGACCCAGTACTTC.

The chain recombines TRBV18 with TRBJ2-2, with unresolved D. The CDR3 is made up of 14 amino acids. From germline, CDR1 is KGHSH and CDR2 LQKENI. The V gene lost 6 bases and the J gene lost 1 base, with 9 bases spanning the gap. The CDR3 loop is CASSVTRNTGELFF. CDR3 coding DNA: TGTGCCAGCTCCGTAACACGGAACACCGGGGAGCTGTTTTTT.

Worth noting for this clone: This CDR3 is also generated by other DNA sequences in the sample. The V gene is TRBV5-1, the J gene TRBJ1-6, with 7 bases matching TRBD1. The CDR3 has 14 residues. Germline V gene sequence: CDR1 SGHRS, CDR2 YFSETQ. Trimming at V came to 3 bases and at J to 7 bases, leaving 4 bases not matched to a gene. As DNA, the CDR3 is TGCGCCAGCAGCTCGAGACAGGGAAATTCACCCCTCCACTTT. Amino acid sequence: CASSSRQGNSPLHF. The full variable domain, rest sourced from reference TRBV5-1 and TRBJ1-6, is KAGVTQTPRYLIKTRGQQVTLSCSPISGHRSVSWYQQTPGQGLQFLFEYFSETQRNKGNFPGRFSGRQFSNSRSEMNVSTLELGDSALYLCASSSRQGNSPLHFGNGTRLTVT.